The sequence of this T cell receptor beta chain was determined in a study of shared clonotypes between healthy human individuals. General study results and limits: Clonotype sharing levels among donors were expected to vary with sequencing depth.

Germline assignment: CDR1 SGHRS and CDR2 YFSETQ. The CDR3 runs to 14 residues. Trimming removed 4 bases from V and 5 bases from J; junction bases left unmatched: 8. CD45RO+ cells were combined with CCR7-negative CD45RA+ TemRA cells to form CD8 memory. Data came from immunoSEQ multiplex PCR; TCRdb stores just in-frame clones and leaves some out. The sample has 400,000 or so clones; roughly 96% are singletons. Concerning this clone: The antigen remains unidentified.

The sequenced sample consisted of memory CD8+ T cells sorted from blood. Subset denoted: CD45RO+ cells pooled with CCR7-negative TemRA cells. This sequence was found in a man younger than 45 in good health. The chain recombines TRBV5-1 with TRBJ2-7; 8 positions match TRBD1. The CDR3 loop reads CASSTGQGRHEQYF. The DNA for the CDR3 is TGCGCCAGCAGCACCGGACAGGGAAGGCACGAGCAGTACTTC.